This T cell receptor beta chain was obtained from a study of post-analysis software for immune sequencing data. Overall study context: There were relapsing-remitting, secondary progressive and progressive-relapsing multiple sclerosis among the disease courses included.

Carried by the TCR beta cDNA libraries were unique molecular identifiers. Each batch of roughly 0.95 to 10 million T cells produced approximately 470,000 cDNA molecules. Each CDR3 protein gets one entry after TCRdb re-called the PCR reads with MiXCR. This sample yields 350,000 to 450,000 distinct CDR3 sequences, of which approximately 38% are seen a single time; under 9% belongs to the top ten. This clonotype was seen a few times. No antigen is known for it. Findings and caveats of the study: Significantly lower normalized Chao1 diversity was found in patients with multiple sclerosis relative to controls.

This receptor was obtained from a girl between 2 and 10 years old with multiple sclerosis. Sequenced sample: blood.

Here the CDR3 DNA reads TGCGCCAGCAGCAAATACAGGGGGCTCGAGGATACGCAGTATTTT. Translating gives CASSKYRGLEDTQYF. The chain links TRBV4-3 to TRBJ2-3, with 9 bases matching TRBD1. This CDR3 region has 15 residues. CDR1 and CDR2 (germline): LGHNA, YSLEER. The V and J ends lost 5 bases and 6 bases, in that order; junction bases with no gene match: 9.